A single sample is the source of the 7 T cell receptor beta chains below, sequenced in a study of long-term antiretroviral therapy in people with HIV. The libraries were made with immunoSEQ v3.0 at survey level. Using immunoSEQ multiplex PCR, the repertoire was profiled, and TCRdb retains in-frame clones only, with some absent. The sample lists roughly 42,000 clones, approximately 87% occurring once. The starting material was unsorted PBMCs, obtained 1.2 years after starting antiretroviral therapy. The receptors were gathered from a woman between 45 and 60 years old with HIV.

This clone was counted once. The germline gene is not matched at one end of the junction; a read error may be the cause. V usage is TRBV7-7 and J usage is TRBJ2-1; 12 bases align to TRBD2. The CDR3 sequence is 15 residues long. CDR1 and CDR2 from the germline V gene are SSHAT and FNYEAQ (reference sequence). The CDR3 sequence: CASSLGLAGYNEQFF. The CDR3 DNA reads as TGTGCTAGCAGCTTAGGACTAGCGGGGTATAATGAGCAGTTCTTC.

The chain combines TRBV27 with TRBJ1-6; tentatively, D is TRBD1 (6 bases). This CDR3 contains 13 residues. Trimming removed 5 bases at V and 8 bases at J, with 10 bases between. Germline V gene data show CDR1 as MNHEY and CDR2 as SMNVEV (reference sequence). CDR3 residues: CASSEYRDSPLHF. DNA for the CDR3: TGTGCCAGCAGTGAGTACAGGGATTCACCCCTCCACTTT.

The chain combines TRBV2 with TRBJ2-7, with D unclear. Trimming removed 3 bases from V and 4 bases from J, with 7 bases in between. CDR1 is SNHLY and CDR2 is FYNNEI in the germline V gene. The CDR3 runs to 12 residues. Here the CDR3 reads CASSETVYEQYF. The CDR3 coding sequence is TGTGCCAGCAGTGAGACGGTTTACGAGCAGTACTTC.

The chain recombines TRBV6-6 with TRBJ1-1; the D is unclear. V was cut by 1 base and J by 1 base, with 10 bases left in between. This CDR3 has 15 residues. CDR1 and CDR2 (germline): MNHNY, SVGAGI (reference sequence). CDR3 in DNA: TGTGCCAGCAGTTACTTCGACGTCCCGAACACTGAAGCTTTCTTT. It yields the protein CASSYFDVPNTEAFF.

The chain combines TRBV5-5 with TRBJ2-7; D not resolved. Looked up from germline, CDR1 is SGHKS and CDR2 is YYEKEE (reference sequence). The CDR3 runs 15 residues. Trimming took off 4 bases at V and 5 bases at J, with 19 bases between the two ends. CDR3 coding DNA: TGTGCCAGCAGCAACCCAATCAAGAACCCCAACGAGCAGTACTTC. It specifies CASSNPIKNPNEQYF.

J is TRBJ2-1 and V is TRBV5-1; D is ambiguous. In germline, CDR1 is SGHRS, CDR2 YFSETQ. There are 13 residues in the CDR3. Trimming pared 4 bases from V and 2 bases from J, leaving 7 bases between. In DNA form, the CDR3 reads TGCGCCAGCAGCCACGACGCCTACAATGAGCAGTTCTTC. This sequence encodes CASSHDAYNEQFF.

The CDR3 region has the DNA TGTGCCAGCAGCTTAATCAGCGGGGGGGTTGGCGGGGAGCTGTTTTTT. This encodes CASSLISGGVGGELFF. The chain uses TRBV7-2 and TRBJ2-2; TRBD2 matches at 10 bases. Unmatched junction bases numbered 7, after V lost 2 bases and J lost 7 bases. This CDR3 region has 16 residues. From germline, CDR1 is SGHTA and CDR2 FQGNSA.